A single sample gave rise to the 22 T cell receptor beta chains below, sequenced in a study of identical twins. TCRdb re-called the 5' RACE reads with MiXCR, one entry per CDR3 protein. The sample lists 1,800,000 or so distinct CDR3 sequences, less than 40% occurring once. Material: cord blood. Receptor source: a newborn girl in good health.

This clonotype was seen a handful of times. The V and J genes are TRBV24-1 and TRBJ2-7; 8 bases fit TRBD1. The junction had 6 bases not matched to a gene; V was cut back by 3 bases and J by 0 bases. CDR1 and CDR2 from the germline V gene are KGHDR and SFDVKD. This CDR3 is 16 amino acids long. For the CDR3, the DNA is TGTGCCACCAGTGATCAGGGGGCCAGGGGCTCCTACGAGCAGTACTTC. Translating gives CATSDQGARGSYEQYF.

The chain employs TRBV6-5 and TRBJ1-1; D is possibly TRBD1 (5 bases). The CDR3 runs to 12 residues. Germline V gene lookup returns CDR1 MNHEY and CDR2 SVGAGI. CDR3 region: CRAGRMNTEAFF. The DNA for the CDR3 is TGTCGCGCAGGGAGAATGAACACTGAAGCTTTCTTT.

This clonotype was counted at least ten times. This sequence joins TRBV6-5 and TRBJ1-2; 11 nucleotides line up with TRBD1. Trimming removed 2 bases from V and 6 bases from J; junction bases left unmatched: 17. CDR3 length equals 19 residues. Germline V gene lookup returns CDR1 MNHEY and CDR2 SVGAGI. The CDR3 nucleotides are TGTGCCAGCAGTTACACATGGACAGGGGGCGCTTCTAGAGACAATGGCTACACCTTC. Translated, it gives CASSYTWTGGASRDNGYTF.

This clonotype was seen a handful of times. The chain employs TRBV7-6 and TRBJ2-6; possibly TRBD1 or TRBD2 for D (5 bases each). Germline CDR1 is SGHVS and CDR2 is FNYEAQ. The CDR3 sequence is 20 residues long. Trimming removed 1 base at V and 1 base at J, with 20 bases between. The CDR3 reads CASSLESTGTKLSGANVLTF. CDR3 bases: TGTGCCAGCAGCTTAGAATCAACGGGGACGAAGTTGTCTGGGGCCAACGTCCTGACTTTC.

The rearrangement joins TRBV13 to TRBJ2-3; tentative D call: TRBD2 (6 bases). Germline values: CDR1 PRHDT, CDR2 FYEKMQ (reference sequence). The CDR3 has 17 residues. V lost 5 bases, J lost 0 bases, and 18 bases lay in between. The CDR3 region has the DNA TGTGCCAGCAGCCTCTTAGTTGGGGGGACGAGCACAGATACGCAGTATTTT. It yields the protein CASSLLVGGTSTDTQYF.

The chain employs TRBV6-6 and TRBJ1-4; maybe TRBD1 (6 bases). CDR3 length: 15 residues. Germline CDR1 reads MNHNY; CDR2 reads SVGAGI (reference sequence). The ends were cut back, 3 bases at V and 8 bases at J, with 16 bases in the middle. In DNA, the CDR3 is TGTGCCAGCAGTTATTACCTGAGAGGGGGGGAAAAACTGTTTTTT. It translates to CASSYYLRGGEKLFF.

Ten or more counts support this clonotype. The chain is built from TRBV10-3 and TRBJ2-3; unclear D gene. CDR1 is ENHRY and CDR2 is SYGVKD in the germline V gene. V lost 6 bases to trimming and J lost 5 bases, with 9 bases between them. CDR3 length: 12 amino acids. The CDR3 DNA reads as TGTGCCATCAGGGGGATTGAAGATACGCAGTATTTT. Translating gives CAIRGIEDTQYF.

The gene calls are TRBV28 and TRBJ2-1, with a possible D match to TRBD2 (6 bases). V gave up 6 bases and J gave up 6 bases, with 12 bases separating them. The germline V gene has CDR1 MDHEN and CDR2 SYDVKM. This CDR3 is built from 13 residues. For the CDR3, the DNA is TGTGCCAGCAGCCGCGGACTAACCAATGAGCAGTTCTTC. Protein sequence: CASSRGLTNEQFF.

This clonotype was detected only a few times. The chain joins TRBV20-1 to TRBJ2-7; TRBD2 might be the D (6 bases). V dropped 3 bases and J dropped 1 base, with 16 bases sitting between them. The CDR3 contains 15 residues. CDR1 is DFQATT and CDR2 is SNEGSKA in the germline V gene (reference sequence). The CDR3 DNA reads TGCAGTGCTAGTTCCTTAGCGGCCCTTTCCTACGAGCAGTACTTC. This translates into CSASSLAALSYEQYF.

The chain has TRBV20-1 and TRBJ2-1; tentative D call: TRBD2 (6 bases). Matching the DNA end better, TRBJ2-7 makes the J call doubtful. Germline V CDR1 and CDR2: DFQATT, SNEGSKA (reference sequence). The CDR3 is 12 residues long. The chain's CDR3 is CSWSGPTYEQYF. The CDR3 DNA follows: TGCAGTTGGAGCGGGCCCACCTACGAGCAGTACTTC.

The genes are TRBV24-1 and TRBJ2-1; 7 nucleotides match TRBD2. The J call is doubtful: the DNA matches TRBJ2-7 better. CDR3 length: 14 amino acids. CDR1 is KGHDR, CDR2 SFDVKD, per germline. The CDR3 reads CATSRGGSYNEQYF. The CDR3 DNA reads as TGTGCCACCAGCCGTGGCGGGAGTTACAATGAGCAGTACTTC.

The genes are TRBV9 and TRBJ2-3; TRBD2 matches at 7 bases. This CDR3 contains 15 residues. V dropped 1 base and J dropped 8; count of bases not matched to a gene: 10. The germline V gene encodes CDR1 SGDLS and CDR2 YYNGEE. This CDR3 reads CASSVLGLGGSTQYF. For the CDR3, the DNA is TGTGCCAGCAGCGTATTGGGATTGGGGGGGAGTACGCAGTATTTT.

The V call is TRBV11-2, the J call TRBJ1-4; D not certain. The length of the CDR3 is 15 residues. CDR1 SGHAT and CDR2 FQNNGV come from the germline V gene. V dropped 5 bases and J dropped 8 bases, with 18 bases sitting between them. CDR3 residues: CASSPTVMVREKLFF. CDR3 nucleotides: TGTGCCAGCAGCCCGACGGTGATGGTGAGAGAAAAACTGTTTTTT.

This chain uses TRBV6-6 with TRBJ2-5; 8 positions agree with TRBD2. The trim removed 4 bases at V and 5 bases at J, leaving 3 bases unmatched. The CDR3 has 13 amino acids. Germline values: CDR1 MNHNY, CDR2 SVGAGI (reference sequence). CDR3 amino acids: CASSSGTRETQYF. CDR3 nucleotide sequence: TGTGCCAGCAGTTCCGGGACTAGGGAGACCCAGTACTTC.

This clonotype was picked up a small number of times. The chain is built from TRBV29-1 and TRBJ1-2; TRBD1 might be the D (5 bases). Germline CDR1 and CDR2: SQVTM and ANQGSEA. There are 12 residues in the CDR3. V was pared by 5 bases and J by 0 bases, with 7 bases between. The CDR3: CSVPGTNYGYTF. In DNA, the CDR3 is TGCAGCGTTCCAGGGACTAACTATGGCTACACCTTC.

The rearrangement joins TRBV5-1 to TRBJ2-1; TRBD2 matches 9 bases. This CDR3 region has 15 residues. Germline CDR1 SGHRS, CDR2 YFSETQ. V shed 0 bases, J shed 8 bases, and the junction held 6 bases outside the gene matches. The CDR3 bases are TGCGCCAGCAGCTTGGCGGCGGGGGGGCGCGATGAGCAGTTCTTC. Translated, it gives CASSLAAGGRDEQFF.

J is TRBJ2-5 and V is TRBV7-9; no definite D call. Germline-derived CDR1 and CDR2 are SEHNR and FQNEAQ (reference sequence). There are 13 residues in the CDR3. The ends were cut back, 1 base at V and 13 bases at J, with 16 bases in the middle. The DNA of the CDR3 is TGTGCCAGCAGCTTAGATCTTAGGAGACCGTTGTACTTC. Amino acid sequence: CASSLDLRRPLYF.

The chain combines TRBV20-1 with TRBJ2-3; tentative D call: TRBD2 (6 bases). The CDR3 spans 20 residues. The V gene lost 1 base and the J gene lost 4 bases, with 30 bases spanning the gap. CDR1 and CDR2 from the germline V gene are DFQATT and SNEGSKA (reference sequence). As DNA, the CDR3 is TGCAGTGCTAGAGCGGGGGTCGGGGGAAGAATACTAGCATACGCAGATACGCAGTATTTT. It translates to CSARAGVGGRILAYADTQYF.

This clonotype was found a few times. The J gene is TRBJ2-1, the V gene TRBV20-1; 12 nucleotides agree with TRBD2. Germline CDR1 DFQATT, CDR2 SNEGSKA (reference sequence). V was pared by 4 bases and J by 7 bases, with 5 bases of the junction left unmatched. The CDR3 runs to 14 residues. CDR3 coding DNA: TGCAGTGCTACCCTAGGACTAGCGGGGAATGAGCAGTTCTTC. Protein: CSATLGLAGNEQFF.

The rearrangement links TRBV6-1 to TRBJ1-6; D gene unclear. The CDR3 length is 13 residues. Trimming stripped 5 bases from V and 9 bases from J, with 11 bases between. Germline V lookup: CDR1 MNHNS, CDR2 SASEGT. The CDR3 region is CASSKVIGSPLHF. The DNA for the CDR3 is TGTGCCAGCAGTAAGGTTATAGGTTCACCCCTCCACTTT.

The chain links TRBV19 to TRBJ2-7; D not certain. The J call may be mistaken, given a closer DNA end match to TRBJ2-5. Germline values: CDR1 LNHDA, CDR2 SQIVND (reference sequence). The CDR3 spans 11 residues. In DNA form, the CDR3 reads TGTGCCAGTATCAGAAAGGAGACCCAGTACTTC. It is translated as CASIRKETQYF.

This clonotype was found a few times. The V gene is TRBV7-9, the J gene TRBJ1-4, with TRBD1 identical over 7 bases. The CDR3 is 15 residues long. The germline gives CDR1 SEHNR, CDR2 FQNEAQ (reference sequence). V was pared by 4 bases and J by 8 bases, with 10 bases of the junction left unmatched. CDR3 in DNA: TGTGCCAGCAGCTACTCGCCGACAGGGAAGGAAAAACTGTTTTTT. Residues: CASSYSPTGKEKLFF.